Reported below is one T cell receptor beta chain. The data were taken from a study of tumor and adjacent non-tumor tissue in lung cancer. The J segment lost 5 bases and the V segment lost 5 bases, leaving 10 bases of the junction unmatched. The CDR3 sequence is 15 residues long. Per the germline V gene, CDR1 is SGHAT and CDR2 is FQNNGV. The template was RNA from unsorted bulk tissue. TCRbeta libraries were built with three rounds of nested PCR, modified from ARM-PCR. TCRdb redid the calling of the multiplex PCR reads with MiXCR, one entry per CDR3 protein. Among roughly 220,000 distinct CDR3 sequences, roughly 70% were seen once, and the ten largest hold almost 25%.

This TCR was sampled from a man between 60 and 75 years old with non-small cell lung cancer. Sequences were obtained from lung tumor tissue. The rearrangement uses TRBV11-2 and TRBJ2-5; 8 positions match TRBD2. The CDR3 reads CASSPHREGRETQYF. CDR3 in DNA: TGTGCCAGCAGCCCCCACCGGGAGGGACGTGAGACCCAGTACTTC.